This entry describes one T cell receptor (beta chain). Its specificity is not known. The data stem from a study of T cell responses to AZD1222 COVID-19 vaccine. The method was immunoSEQ multiplex PCR; TCRdb's version includes in-frame clones alone and lacks a portion of them. The table lists more than 110,000 clones, about 92% of them singletons. Study-wide findings and caveats: Vaccine-associated CD4 TCRs spanned spike, dominant at 160-218 and 743-854.

This sequence originates from an adult in good health. This sample comprised peripheral blood, obtained on day 0 of AZD1222 vaccination.

This CDR3 reads CASSLQEYEQYF. CDR3 sequence (DNA): TGTGCCAGCAGCTTGCAGGAATACGAGCAGTACTTC. This chain joins TRBV7-9 and TRBJ2-7; D is undetermined. V dropped 3 bases and J dropped 4 bases, with 7 bases sitting between them. Germline CDR1 reads SEHNR; CDR2 reads FQNEAQ (reference sequence). The CDR3 contains 12 residues.